This T cell receptor beta chain was sequenced for a study of blood T cell repertoires in COVID-19. The wider study: In each case, the material was cDNA or gDNA derived from T cells, B-cell-depleted T cells, or PBMCs.

CDR3 length equals 16 residues. Trimming stripped 8 bases from V and 1 base from J, with 19 bases between. Germline V gene lookup returns CDR1 MNHNY and CDR2 SVGAGI (reference sequence). Clones were sequenced by immunoSEQ multiplex PCR, and TCRdb holds only the in-frame ones, with some missing. The data contain 60,000 to 70,000 clones, approximately 80% of them seen just once; the ten biggest clones take up 5% to 8%. Material: peripheral blood. This clonotype was obtained from a man in his sixties with acute or convalescent COVID-19. The V and J genes are TRBV6-6 and TRBJ2-3, with a possible D match to TRBD1 (6 bases). CDR3 residues: CASGFSRGQRTDTQYF. DNA for the CDR3: TGTGCCAGCGGGTTCTCCCGTGGACAGCGCACAGATACGCAGTATTTT.